This T cell receptor beta chain derives from a study of blood T cell repertoires in COVID-19. TCRdb keeps only in-frame clones here, not all; method: immunoSEQ multiplex PCR. Of 90,000 or so clones in the sample, approximately 84% are singletons; the top ten hold around a quarter. J was trimmed by 3 bases and V by 5 bases; bases with no gene match: 7. The CDR3 totals 13 residues. Looked up from germline, CDR1 is GTSNPN and CDR2 is SVGIG (reference sequence). The J gene is TRBJ2-7, the V gene TRBV30; 7 bases line up with TRBD1. The clonotype comes from an elderly man with active or convalescent COVID-19. Sequenced: peripheral blood. This CDR3 reads CAWATGDHYEQYF. The CDR3, as DNA: TGTGCCTGGGCTACAGGGGACCACTACGAGCAGTACTTC.